This is a list of T cell receptor beta chains from one sample in a study of control samples from healthy donors and cancer patients. Assay used: immunoSEQ multiplex PCR; TCRdb lists only in-frame clones, some missing. The sample yields some 20,000 clones, around 90% seen once. Material: PBMCs. These receptors were taken from a woman aged 60 to 75 with head and neck cancer. Each CDR3 is given with its conserved first and last residue. The D gene is left open where the match is weak. A row's size may be missing; if present it is once, few, many or a size class.

J,D,size,V,DNA,CDR3
TRBJ2-7,TRBD1,NA,TRBV29-1,TGCAGCGTTGCGGAGACAGGGAGCTCCTACGAGCAGTACTTC,CSVAETGSSYEQYF
TRBJ2-1,NA,NA,TRBV7-3,TGTGCCAGCAGCCCCGGGTACAATGAGCAGTTCTTC,CASSPGYNEQFF
TRBJ2-1,TRBD2,few,TRBV6-5,TGTGCCAGCCGAACGAGGGAGCGGGGGCACAATGAGCAGTTCTTC,CASRTRERGHNEQFF
TRBJ2-2,TRBD2,NA,TRBV6-6,TGTGCCAGCAGTCCGACCCGGGAGGGCGGGGAGCTGTTTTTT,CASSPTREGGELFF
TRBJ2-7,TRBD2,NA,TRBV19,TGTGCCAGTAGCAAGACTAGCGGGATTTCCTACGAGCAGTACTTC,CASSKTSGISYEQYF
TRBJ1-1,NA,NA,TRBV13,TGTGCCAGCTCCGGGGGGCCGAACACTGAAGCTTTCTTT,CASSGGPNTEAFF
TRBJ1-2,TRBD1,NA,TRBV20-1,TGCAGTGTAACAGGGGCGGGAGGCTACACCTTC,CSVTGAGGYTF
TRBJ2-7,NA,NA,TRBV2,TGTGCCAGCAGCCAGGACTACCCCTCCTACGAGCAGTACTTC,CASSQDYPSYEQYF
TRBJ1-1,TRBD1,few,TRBV3-1/TRBV3-2,TGTGCCAGCAGCCAAGTGGGGCCAAGGGGGCCTGAAGCTTTCTTT,CASSQVGPRGPEAFF
TRBJ2-1,TRBD2,once,TRBV6-2/TRBV6-3,TGTGCCAGCAGTACTCTAGCGGGGGGCTACAATGAGCAGTTCTTC,CASSTLAGGYNEQFF
TRBJ2-5,NA,NA,TRBV6-6,TGTGCCAGCAAGCCGGAACAAGAGACCCAGTACTTC,CASKPEQETQYF
TRBJ1-3,NA,NA,TRBV14,TGTGCCAGCAGCCAAGCAAACACCATATATTTT,CASSQANTIYF
TRBJ1-1,NA,NA,TRBV27,TGTGCCAGCAGTTTGGGGGGAGGAACTGAAGCTTTCTTT,CASSLGGGTEAFF
TRBJ1-1,NA,NA,TRBV28,TGTGCCAGCAGTTCGCAGACCTGGAACACTGAAGCTTTCTTT,CASSSQTWNTEAFF
TRBJ1-4,NA,NA,TRBV2,TGTGCCAGCACCCTCGGGGGACCTTTAGAAGAAAAACTGTTTTTT,CASTLGGPLEEKLFF
TRBJ1-1,TRBD1,NA,TRBV25-1,TGTGCCAGCAGTGAGTCAGGGGGTGGCACTGAAGCTTTCTTT,CASSESGGGTEAFF
TRBJ1-1,NA,NA,TRBV3-1/TRBV3-2,TGTGCCAGCAGCCCCCGATCGGCGGGAGGGATCACTGAAGCTTTCTTT,CASSPRSAGGITEAFF
TRBJ1-2,NA,NA,TRBV19,TGTGCCAGTAGTGGAGAAGGGACCCTGGCGAATGGCTACACCTTC,CASSGEGTLANGYTF
TRBJ2-7,TRBD2,NA,TRBV9,TGTGCCAGCAACACCGACGGGAGGGCCGAGAACGAGCAGTACTTC,CASNTDGRAENEQYF
TRBJ1-6,NA,NA,TRBV6-1,TGTGCCAGCAGTGAAGTAACTCTAGGGATCCACTTT,CASSEVTLGIHF
TRBJ1-4,TRBD1,NA,TRBV11-1,TGTGCCAGCACCACAGGGGGCGCAGGTGAAAAACTGTTTTTT,CASTTGGAGEKLFF
TRBJ2-1,TRBD2,NA,TRBV5-1,TGCGCCAGCAAGAAGGGTTCAGCGGGAGTAGACAATGAGCAGTTCTTC,CASKKGSAGVDNEQFF
TRBJ2-3,TRBD2,NA,TRBV3-1/TRBV3-2,TGTGCCAGCAGCCAGACCCGACTAGCGGGAGGCCGGGTCGGTGAAGATACGCAGTATTTT,CASSQTRLAGGRVGEDTQYF
TRBJ1-6,TRBD1,NA,TRBV9,TGTGCCAGCAGCGTGTCAGGGGGACATTCACCCCTCCACTTT,CASSVSGGHSPLHF
TRBJ1-5,TRBD1,NA,TRBV28,TGTGCCAGCAGCGTGGGACAGTATAGCAATCAGCCCCAGCATTTT,CASSVGQYSNQPQHF
TRBJ1-1,TRBD1,once,TRBV4-1,TGCGCCAGCAGACCGACAGGGGACGGCACTGAAGCTTTCTTT,CASRPTGDGTEAFF
TRBJ2-2,NA,NA,TRBV5-4,TGTGCCAGCAGCCCGGGGGTAGGGGCCGGGGAGCTGTTTTTT,CASSPGVGAGELFF
TRBJ1-5,NA,NA,TRBV28,TGTGCCAGCAGCCGAGGGGGGGCGAGTCAGCCCCAGCATTTT,CASSRGGASQPQHF
TRBJ1-1,NA,NA,TRBV27,TGTGCCAGCAGCCCGTATGTTATGAACACTGAAGCTTTCTTT,CASSPYVMNTEAFF
TRBJ2-7,NA,NA,TRBV30,TGTGCCTGGAGTGTACGGGCCGTTTCCTACGAGCAGTACTTC,CAWSVRAVSYEQYF
TRBJ2-3,TRBD2,NA,TRBV5-4,TGTGCCAGCAGTCTAGCGGGGGGTAGCACAGATACGCAGTATTTT,CASSLAGGSTDTQYF
TRBJ1-1,NA,few,TRBV6-6,TGTGCCAGCGCGGCCCCGAACACTGAAGCTTTCTTT,CASAAPNTEAFF
TRBJ1-4,NA,NA,TRBV11-2,TGTGCCAGCAGCTTCTCAGGGGTAACTAATGAAAAACTGTTTTTT,CASSFSGVTNEKLFF
TRBJ2-4,TRBD2,NA,TRBV28,TGTGCCAGCAGTTTGGGGGGGGCCAAAAACATTCAGTACTTC,CASSLGGAKNIQYF
TRBJ1-6,NA,NA,TRBV4-2,TGTGCCAGCAGCCAAGACGGGGCGGGAGGGAGGTCCAATAATTCACCCCTCCACTTT,CASSQDGAGGRSNNSPLHF